This T cell receptor beta chain was captured in a study of CD8 T cells in ankylosing spondylitis. The CDR3 covers 15 residues. Trimming at V came to 7 bases and at J to 5 bases, leaving 11 bases not matched to a gene. On this clonotype itself: Its antigen is undetermined.

TCRdb itself ran the 5' RACE reads through MiXCR, one entry per CDR3 protein. The sample has more than 600,000 distinct CDR3 sequences; over 15% are singletons. The study, taken as a whole, reports: There was a TCR beta motif, made of several highly homologous variants, that appeared characteristic of ankylosing spondylitis blood.

The sample taken for sequencing was blood, either unsorted or a sorted T cell fraction (not recorded which). This chain uses TRBV12-3 or TRBV12-4 with TRBJ1-1; TRBD1 aligns across 9 bases. This clonotype was obtained from a male donor with ankylosing spondylitis. The CDR3 coding sequence is TGTGCCAGCATTTCCGGACAGGGGAGGAGAACTGAAGCTTTCTTT. Its protein is CASISGQGRRTEAFF.